Listed below are T cell receptor beta chains from one sample, sequenced in a study of monozygotic twins with inflammatory bowel disease. TCRdb reanalyzed the 5' RACE reads, giving one entry per CDR3 protein sequence and no DNA. Its table lists roughly 330,000 distinct CDR3 sequences. Sequencing was performed on blood. Receptors originate from a human donor with ulcerative colitis or Crohn's disease, or a healthy co-twin of an affected twin (not recorded which). Each CDR3 is given with its conserved first and last residue.

v_gene	j_gene	CDR3aa
TRBV7-2	TRBJ2-1	CASSGYLENEQFF
TRBV28	TRBJ2-2	CASSLLGPGGTGELFF
TRBV9	TRBJ2-7	CASSVAPTDRGRGEQYF
TRBV5-4	TRBJ1-1	CASSPTVGNTEAFF
TRBV12-3/TRBV12-4	TRBJ2-5	CASSSGQAGTRETQYF
TRBV5-1	TRBJ2-3	CASSLQAGTDTQYF
TRBV10-3	TRBJ2-2	CAISESRLAEYTGELFF
TRBV9	TRBJ2-3	CASSPRFGGRDTQYF
TRBV7-9	TRBJ2-1	CASSSIDNEQFF
TRBV10-3	TRBJ2-7	CAITPLAGTGEQYF
TRBV28	TRBJ1-6	CASSYLTAPRDSPLHF
TRBV18	TRBJ1-1	CASSPGLWKYYSTEAFF
TRBV5-1	TRBJ1-2	CASSLGQELYTF
TRBV12-3/TRBV12-4	TRBJ1-1	CASSGRLIQVDEAFF
TRBV7-7	TRBJ2-1	CASSLDPSAPYNEQFF
TRBV5-6	TRBJ2-5	CASSLTGPRTGRIWETQYF
TRBV24-1	TRBJ2-1	CATSAPGQVEQFF
TRBV5-1	TRBJ1-6	CASSSDGLYNSPLHF
TRBV11-1	TRBJ2-5	CASSPRLADSQETQYF
TRBV29-1	TRBJ2-7	CSVSTGYGEQYF
TRBV5-1	TRBJ2-5	CASTNVSWRDRYGETQYF
TRBV12-3/TRBV12-4	TRBJ2-5	CASSLASRGYQETQYF
TRBV18	TRBJ1-1	CASSTTARGRAFF
TRBV10-3	TRBJ2-7	CATQAGQRTGEQYF
TRBV15	TRBJ1-3	CATSRDRAGNTIYF
TRBV12-3/TRBV12-4	TRBJ1-6	CASSLGMSPLHF
TRBV29-1	TRBJ2-7	CSALWRLDEQYF
TRBV20-1	TRBJ2-3	CSALGTDTQYF
TRBV27	TRBJ2-5	CASSAQGFETQYF
TRBV5-1	TRBJ1-5	CASSEGPQPGQPQHF
TRBV29-1	TRBJ2-4	CSVVSPGGENIQYF
TRBV6-1	TRBJ2-1	CASSEVVRSSYNEQFF
TRBV4-1	TRBJ2-7	CASSQDHTVEQYF
TRBV3-1	TRBJ1-5	CASSPMSNQPQHF
TRBV29-1	TRBJ2-1	CSVEGAISNEQFF
TRBV5-1	TRBJ2-1	CASSPASSSYNEQFF
TRBV6-2/TRBV6-3	TRBJ2-3	CASSRREPSTDTQYF
TRBV18	TRBJ2-5	CASSPKGETQYF
TRBV28	TRBJ2-5	CASSLLKAGVQETQYF
TRBV5-4	TRBJ1-2	CASSLPGQGAPEGYTF
TRBV10-3	TRBJ1-2	CAISESAGTYGYTF